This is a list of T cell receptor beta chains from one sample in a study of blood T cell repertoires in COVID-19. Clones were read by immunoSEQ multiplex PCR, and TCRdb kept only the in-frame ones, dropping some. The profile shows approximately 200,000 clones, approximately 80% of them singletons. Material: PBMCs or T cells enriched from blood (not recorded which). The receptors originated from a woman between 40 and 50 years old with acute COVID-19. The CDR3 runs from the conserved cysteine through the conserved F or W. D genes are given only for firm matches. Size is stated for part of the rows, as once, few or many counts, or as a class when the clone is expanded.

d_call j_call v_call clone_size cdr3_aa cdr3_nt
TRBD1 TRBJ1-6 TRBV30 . CAWSLPGQGNSPLHF TGTGCCTGGAGTTTACCGGGACAGGGGAATTCACCCCTCCACTTT
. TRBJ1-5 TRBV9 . CASSVGITGWQPQHF TGTGCCAGCAGCGTAGGCATTACAGGGTGGCAGCCCCAGCATTTT
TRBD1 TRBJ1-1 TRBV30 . CAWRTQGARTEAFF TGTGCCTGGAGGACTCAGGGGGCGCGAACTGAAGCTTTCTTT
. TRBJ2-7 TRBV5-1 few CASSLWPDSSPHEQYF TGCGCCAGCAGCTTGTGGCCGGACAGTTCCCCGCACGAGCAGTACTTC
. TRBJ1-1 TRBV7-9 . CASSLLPQSNTEAFF TGTGCCAGCAGCTTATTGCCTCAGTCGAACACTGAAGCTTTCTTT
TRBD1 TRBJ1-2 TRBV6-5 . CASSYLGQEDYGYTF TGTGCCAGCAGTTACCTCGGACAGGAAGACTATGGCTACACCTTC
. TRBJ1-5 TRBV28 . CASSLGGALSNQPQHF TGTGCCAGCAGTTTGGGTGGGGCGCTTAGCAATCAGCCCCAGCATTTT
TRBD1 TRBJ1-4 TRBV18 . CASSPAGGRFEKLFF TGTGCCAGCTCACCAGCAGGGGGCCGGTTTGAAAAACTGTTTTTT
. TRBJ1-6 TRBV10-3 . CAISEEVYSPLHF TGTGCCATCAGTGAAGAGGTTTATTCACCCCTCCACTTT
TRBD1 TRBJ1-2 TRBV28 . CASSLGGGLNYGYTF TGTGCCAGCAGTTTAGGAGGGGGCCTTAACTATGGCTACACCTTC
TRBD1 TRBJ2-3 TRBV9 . CASSPYRGTDTQYF TGTGCCAGCAGCCCCTACAGGGGTACAGATACGCAGTATTTT
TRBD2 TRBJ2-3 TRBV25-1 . CASSGTPGTSGNTQYF TGTGCCAGCAGTGGGACGCCGGGGACTAGCGGGAATACGCAGTATTTT
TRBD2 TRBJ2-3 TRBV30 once CAWSVPSGGGDTQYF TGTGCCTGGAGTGTACCTAGCGGGGGGGGAGATACGCAGTATTTT
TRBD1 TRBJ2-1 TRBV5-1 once CASSSDPGQGTNEQFF TGCGCCAGCAGCTCCGACCCGGGACAGGGAACCAATGAGCAGTTCTTC
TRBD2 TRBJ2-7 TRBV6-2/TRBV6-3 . CASSYLRPGTSGSYEQYF TGTGCCAGCAGTTACTTAAGACCCGGGACTAGCGGGAGCTACGAGCAGTACTTC
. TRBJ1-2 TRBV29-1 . CSVGAEYGYTF TGCAGCGTTGGCGCCGAGTATGGCTACACCTTC
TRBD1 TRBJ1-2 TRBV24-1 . CATSATGGSYGYTF TGTGCCACCAGTGCAACAGGGGGATCCTATGGCTACACCTTC
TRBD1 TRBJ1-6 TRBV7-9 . CASSLPGGNSPLHF TGTGCCAGCAGCCTCCCAGGGGGAAATTCACCCCTCCACTTT
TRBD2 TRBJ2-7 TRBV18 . CASSPQLAVTYEQYF TGTGCCAGCTCACCACAGCTAGCGGTTACCTACGAGCAGTACTTC
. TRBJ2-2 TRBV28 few CASSPSGSNTGELFF TGTGCCAGCAGTCCCAGCGGATCGAACACCGGGGAGCTGTTTTTT
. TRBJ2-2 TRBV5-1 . CASSLARATGELFF TGCGCCAGCAGCTTGGCCAGGGCCACCGGGGAGCTGTTTTTT
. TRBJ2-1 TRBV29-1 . CSLRIFGSSYNEQFF TGCAGCCTTCGTATCTTCGGGAGCTCCTACAATGAGCAGTTCTTC
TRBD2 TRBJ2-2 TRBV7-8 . CASSLVSGSAGELFF TGTGCCAGCAGCTTAGTTAGCGGGAGCGCCGGGGAGCTGTTTTTT
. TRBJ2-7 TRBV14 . CASSQNRIEQYF TGTGCCAGCAGCCAAAACAGGATCGAGCAGTACTTC
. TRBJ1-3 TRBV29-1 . CSVEESSGNTIYF TGCAGCGTTGAAGAGAGCTCTGGAAACACCATATATTTT
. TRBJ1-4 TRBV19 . CASKQQGSTNEKLFF TGTGCCAGTAAACAGCAGGGTTCAACTAATGAAAAACTGTTTTTT
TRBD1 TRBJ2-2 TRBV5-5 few CASSQLQGARNTGELFF TGTGCCAGCAGTCAATTACAGGGGGCGCGAAACACCGGGGAGCTGTTTTTT
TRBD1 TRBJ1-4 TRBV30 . CAWSILGRQGDEKLFF TGTGCCTGGAGTATCTTGGGTCGACAGGGGGACGAAAAACTGTTTTTT
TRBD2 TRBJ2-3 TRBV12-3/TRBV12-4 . CASSPISAGVVF TGTGCCAGCAGTCCCATAAGTGCGGGGGTTGTCTTT
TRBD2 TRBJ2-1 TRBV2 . CASRASGGARNEQFF TGTGCCAGCAGAGCTAGCGGGGGGGCCAGGAATGAGCAGTTCTTC
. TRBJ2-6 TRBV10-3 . CAISVGSSGANVLTF TGTGCCATCAGTGTTGGCAGCTCTGGGGCCAACGTCCTGACTTTC
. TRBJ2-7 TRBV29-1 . CSVEDRASQASSYEQYF TGCAGCGTTGAAGACCGCGCCAGTCAGGCAAGCTCCTACGAGCAGTACTTC
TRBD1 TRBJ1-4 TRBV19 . CASSTGQVPEKLFF TGTGCCAGTAGTACGGGACAGGTGCCCGAAAAACTGTTTTTT
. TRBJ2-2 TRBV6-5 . CATQLPASGTGELFF TGTGCCACCCAGTTACCAGCTTCAGGGACCGGGGAGCTGTTTTTT
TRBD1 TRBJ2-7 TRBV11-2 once CASSLDRQGVSYEQYF TGTGCCAGCAGCCTCGACCGACAGGGAGTCTCCTACGAGCAGTACTTC
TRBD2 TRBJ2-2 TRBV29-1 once CSASTSGRNTGELFF TGCAGCGCAAGTACTAGCGGGAGAAACACCGGGGAGCTGTTTTTT
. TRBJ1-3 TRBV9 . CASSVARTVSGNTIYF TGTGCCAGCAGCGTAGCTCGGACAGTCTCTGGAAACACCATATATTTT
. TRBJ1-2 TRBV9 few CASSVGAQGGGYTF TGTGCCAGCAGCGTAGGAGCGCAGGGCGGTGGCTACACCTTC
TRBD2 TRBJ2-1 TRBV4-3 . CASSQSTSRYNEQFF TGCGCCAGCAGCCAGTCGACTAGCAGATACAATGAGCAGTTCTTC
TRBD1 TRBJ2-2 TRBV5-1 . CASSSGTDQNTGELFF TGCGCCAGCAGCTCTGGGACAGACCAAAACACCGGGGAGCTGTTTTTT
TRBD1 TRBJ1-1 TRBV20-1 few CSASTGAGTEAFF TGCAGTGCTAGTACAGGGGCTGGCACTGAAGCTTTCTTT
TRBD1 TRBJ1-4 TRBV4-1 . CASSSSPGQSNEKLFF TGCGCCAGCAGCTCTAGCCCGGGACAGTCTAATGAAAAACTGTTTTTT
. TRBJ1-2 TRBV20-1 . CSASGGSSYGYTF TGCAGTGCTAGTGGAGGGTCGAGCTATGGCTACACCTTC
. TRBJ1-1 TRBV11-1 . CASSLVSGIGAEAFF TGTGCCAGCAGCTTAGTTAGCGGAATAGGGGCTGAAGCTTTCTTT
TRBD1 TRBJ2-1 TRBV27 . CASSLPGQGGSDEQFF TGTGCCAGCAGTCTTCCCGGACAGGGAGGAAGCGATGAGCAGTTCTTC
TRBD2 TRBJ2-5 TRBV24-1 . CATRRAGGPKETQYF TGTGCCACCAGAAGAGCGGGGGGGCCGAAAGAGACCCAGTACTTC
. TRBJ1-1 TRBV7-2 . CASSLDRNTEAFF TGTGCCAGCAGCTTAGACAGGAACACTGAAGCTTTCTTT
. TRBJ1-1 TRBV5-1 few CASSLSRNTEAFF TGCGCCAGCAGCCTGTCGAGGAACACTGAAGCTTTCTTT
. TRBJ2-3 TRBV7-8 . CASSLRASTDTQYF TGTGCCAGCAGCTTAAGAGCTAGCACAGATACGCAGTATTTT
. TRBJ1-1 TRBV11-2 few CASSLGQAVTWNTEAFF TGTGCCAGCAGCTTAGGCCAGGCAGTTACTTGGAACACTGAAGCTTTCTTT